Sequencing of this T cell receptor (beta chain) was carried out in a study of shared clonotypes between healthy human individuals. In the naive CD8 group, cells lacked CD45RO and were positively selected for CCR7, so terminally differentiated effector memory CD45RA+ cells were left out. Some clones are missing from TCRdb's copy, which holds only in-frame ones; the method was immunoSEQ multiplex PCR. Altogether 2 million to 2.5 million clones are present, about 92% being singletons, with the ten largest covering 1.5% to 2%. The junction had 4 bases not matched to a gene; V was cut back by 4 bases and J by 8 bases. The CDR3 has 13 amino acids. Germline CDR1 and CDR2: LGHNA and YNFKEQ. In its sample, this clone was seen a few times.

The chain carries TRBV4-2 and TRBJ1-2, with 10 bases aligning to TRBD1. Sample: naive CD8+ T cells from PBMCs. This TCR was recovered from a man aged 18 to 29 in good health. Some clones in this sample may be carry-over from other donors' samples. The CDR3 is CASSPGTGEGYTF. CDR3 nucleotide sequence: TGTGCCAGCAGCCCCGGGACAGGGGAGGGCTACACCTTC.